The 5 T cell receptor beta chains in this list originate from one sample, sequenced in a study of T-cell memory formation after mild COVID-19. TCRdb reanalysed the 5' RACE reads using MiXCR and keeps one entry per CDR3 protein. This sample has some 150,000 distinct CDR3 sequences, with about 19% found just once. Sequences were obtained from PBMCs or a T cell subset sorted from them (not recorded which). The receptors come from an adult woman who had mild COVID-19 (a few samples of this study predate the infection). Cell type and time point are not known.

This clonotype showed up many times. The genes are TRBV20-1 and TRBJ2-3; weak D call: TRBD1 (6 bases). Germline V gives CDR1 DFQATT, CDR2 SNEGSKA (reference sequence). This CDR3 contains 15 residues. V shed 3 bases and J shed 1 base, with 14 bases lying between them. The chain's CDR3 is CSASSRAGGTDTQYF. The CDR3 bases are TGCAGTGCTAGCTCGAGGGCAGGGGGCACAGATACGCAGTATTTT.

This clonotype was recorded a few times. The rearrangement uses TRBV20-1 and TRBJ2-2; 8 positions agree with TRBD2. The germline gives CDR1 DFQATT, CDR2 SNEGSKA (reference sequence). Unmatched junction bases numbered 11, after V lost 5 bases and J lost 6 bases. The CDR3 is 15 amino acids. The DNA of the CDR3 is TGCAGTGCTTCCGGGACTAGATTGGGGGCCGGGGAGCTGTTTTTT. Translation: CSASGTRLGAGELFF.

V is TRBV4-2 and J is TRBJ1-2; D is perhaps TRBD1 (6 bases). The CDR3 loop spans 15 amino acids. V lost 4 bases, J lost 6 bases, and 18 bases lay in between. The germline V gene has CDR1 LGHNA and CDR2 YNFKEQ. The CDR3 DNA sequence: TGTGCCAGCAGCCCCATACGGGGGCCTGGGGATGGCTACACCTTC. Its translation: CASSPIRGPGDGYTF.

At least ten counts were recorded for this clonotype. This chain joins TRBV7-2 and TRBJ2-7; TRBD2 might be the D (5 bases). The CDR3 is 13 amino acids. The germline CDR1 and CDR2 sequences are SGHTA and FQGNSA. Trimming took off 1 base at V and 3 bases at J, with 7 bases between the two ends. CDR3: CASSLGRDYEQYF. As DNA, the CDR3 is TGTGCCAGCAGCTTAGGCCGGGACTACGAGCAGTACTTC.

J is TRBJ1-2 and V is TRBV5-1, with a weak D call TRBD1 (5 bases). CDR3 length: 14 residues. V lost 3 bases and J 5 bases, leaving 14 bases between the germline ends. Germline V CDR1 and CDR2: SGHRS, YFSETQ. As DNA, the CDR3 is TGCGCCAGCAGCTGGACCGGGACGCTTTATGGCTACACCTTC. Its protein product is CASSWTGTLYGYTF.